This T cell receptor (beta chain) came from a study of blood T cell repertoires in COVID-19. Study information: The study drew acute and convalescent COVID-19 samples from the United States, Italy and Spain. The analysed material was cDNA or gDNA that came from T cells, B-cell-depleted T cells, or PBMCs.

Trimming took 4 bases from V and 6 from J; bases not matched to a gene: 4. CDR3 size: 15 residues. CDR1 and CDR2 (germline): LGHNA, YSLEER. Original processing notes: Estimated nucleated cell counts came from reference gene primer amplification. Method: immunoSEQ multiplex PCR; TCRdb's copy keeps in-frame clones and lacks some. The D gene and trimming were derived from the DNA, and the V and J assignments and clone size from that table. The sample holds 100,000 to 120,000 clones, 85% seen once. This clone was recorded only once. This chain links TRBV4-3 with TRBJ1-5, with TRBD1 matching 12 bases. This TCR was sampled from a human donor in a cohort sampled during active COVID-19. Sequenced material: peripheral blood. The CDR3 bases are TGCGCCAGCAGCCCGGGACAGGGGGCAGGTCAGCCCCAGCATTTT. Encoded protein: CASSPGQGAGQPQHF.